This T cell receptor beta chain was captured in a study of blood T cell repertoires in COVID-19. There are 13 residues in the CDR3. Germline CDR1 is KGHDR and CDR2 is SFDVKD. Trimming took 7 bases from V and 1 from J, leaving 6 bases between them. Method: immunoSEQ multiplex PCR; TCRdb's copy keeps in-frame clones and lacks some. The sample has hundreds of thousands of clones, around 85% seen once. The sample was peripheral blood. The clonotype comes from a woman in her 30s who had recovered from COVID-19. The chain combines TRBV24-1 with TRBJ2-2; D not resolved. In nucleotides, the CDR3 is TGTGCCACCAGACAGAAGAACACCGGGGAGCTGTTTTTT. It translates to CATRQKNTGELFF.